This T cell receptor beta chain derives from a study of cytomegalovirus exposure and HLA in healthy donors. Looking at the study overall: The 110 million or so unique TCR beta sequences, from roughly 180 million T cells, were found by an earlier analysis. Notes on the study in general: Cytomegalovirus association was listed for roughly 160 TCR beta chains. In a later analysis, a missense DCLRE1C variant was linked to TCR beta V- and J-gene trimming.

Germline V CDR1 and CDR2: SGHAT, FQNNGV. Trimming removed 0 bases at V and 0 bases at J, with 3 bases between. The CDR3 sequence is 13 residues long. A note on this clone: Antigen unknown. In the same sample, other DNA sequences code for this CDR3.

Primers for the PCR totalled 60 Vbeta and 13 Jbeta. Assay used: immunoSEQ multiplex PCR; TCRdb lists only in-frame clones, some missing. The repertoire holds about 120,000 clones, with about four fifths as singletons. This chain connects TRBV11-2 to TRBJ2-7; no firm D call. The sequence was collected from a young woman in good health and CMV-seronegative. Sequenced material: PBMCs. The CDR3 protein is CASSLDSSYEQYF. The DNA for the CDR3 is TGTGCCAGCAGCTTAGACAGCTCCTACGAGCAGTACTTC.